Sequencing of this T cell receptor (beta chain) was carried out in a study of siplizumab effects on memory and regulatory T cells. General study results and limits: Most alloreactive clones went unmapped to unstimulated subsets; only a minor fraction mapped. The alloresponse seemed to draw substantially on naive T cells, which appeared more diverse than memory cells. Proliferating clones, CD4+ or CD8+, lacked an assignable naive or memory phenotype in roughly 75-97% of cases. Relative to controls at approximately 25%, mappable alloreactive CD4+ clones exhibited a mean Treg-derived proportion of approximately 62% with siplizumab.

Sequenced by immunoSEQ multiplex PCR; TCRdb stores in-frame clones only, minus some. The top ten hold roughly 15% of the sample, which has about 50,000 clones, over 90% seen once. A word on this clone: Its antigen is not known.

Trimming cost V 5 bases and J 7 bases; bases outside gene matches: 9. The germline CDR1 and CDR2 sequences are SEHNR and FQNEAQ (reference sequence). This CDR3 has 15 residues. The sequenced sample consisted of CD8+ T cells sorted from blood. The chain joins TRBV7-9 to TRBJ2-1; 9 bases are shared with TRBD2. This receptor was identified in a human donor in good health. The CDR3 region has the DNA TGTGCCAGCAGCACCGGTAGCGGGAGTGTGAATGAGCAGTTCTTC. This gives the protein CASSTGSGSVNEQFF. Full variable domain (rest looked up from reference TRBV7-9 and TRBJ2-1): DTGVSQNPRHKITKRGQNVTFRCDPISEHNRLYWYRQTLGQGPEFLTYFQNEAQLEKSRLLSDRFSAERPKGSFSTLEIQRTEQGDSAMYLCASSTGSGSVNEQFFGPGTRLTVL.